One sample yielded the 21 T cell receptor beta chains listed below, sequenced in a study of blood T cell repertoires in COVID-19. Profiled with immunoSEQ multiplex PCR; TCRdb holds only in-frame clones, not every one. The table lists about 190,000 clones, 80% to 90% of them singletons, with about 1.1% in the top ten. What was sequenced was peripheral blood. The receptors derive from a man under 40 with acute or convalescent COVID-19.

V is TRBV30 and J is TRBJ1-3, with D possibly TRBD1 on 5 matching bases. V lost 8 bases to trimming and J lost 0 bases, with 14 bases between them. Germline V CDR1 and CDR2: GTSNPN, SVGIG (reference sequence). The CDR3 is made up of 14 amino acids. CDR3 sequence: CARGEGYSGNTIYF. CDR3 sequence (DNA): TGTGCCCGAGGGGAGGGATACTCTGGAAACACCATATATTTT.

V is TRBV5-1 and J is TRBJ2-3, with TRBD2 matching over 12 bases. The V and J ends lost 4 bases and 3 bases, in that order; junction bases with no gene match: 6. This CDR3 contains 16 residues. Germline V CDR1 and CDR2: SGHRS, YFSETQ. CDR3 amino acids: CASSPPLAGGTDTQYF. CDR3 coding DNA: TGCGCCAGCAGCCCTCCCCTAGCGGGGGGGACAGATACGCAGTATTTT.

The chain has TRBV3-1 (or the pseudogene TRBV3-2) and TRBJ2-7; 11 bases fit TRBD2. CDR3 size: 16 residues. With V trimmed by 1 base and J by 4 bases, 6 bases remained unmatched. In germline, CDR1 is LGHDT, CDR2 YNNKEL (reference sequence). CDR3 residues: CASSQGPSGRLYEQYF. The CDR3 bases are TGTGCCAGCAGCCAAGGACCTAGCGGGAGGCTGTACGAGCAGTACTTC.

The V and J genes are TRBV19 and TRBJ1-1; D gene uncertain. The CDR3 is 16 amino acids. Germline CDR1 reads LNHDA; CDR2 reads SQIVND (reference sequence). Trimming took off 3 bases at V and 1 base at J, with 15 bases between the two ends. The CDR3 sequence: CASSIRHPIQNTEAFF. The CDR3 DNA sequence: TGTGCCAGTAGTATTAGACACCCAATACAGAACACTGAAGCTTTCTTT.

V and J are TRBV5-1 and TRBJ1-4; TRBD1 agrees at 7 bases. This CDR3 is built from 14 residues. J lost 6 bases, V lost 2 bases, and 4 bases had no gene match. Per germline, CDR1 SGHRS and CDR2 YFSETQ. The CDR3 sequence is CASSFQGVDEKLFF. CDR3 DNA sequence: TGCGCCAGCAGCTTTCAGGGGGTAGATGAAAAACTGTTTTTT. The whole variable domain, filled in from reference TRBV5-1 and TRBJ1-4, reads KAGVTQTPRYLIKTRGQQVTLSCSPISGHRSVSWYQQTPGQGLQFLFEYFSETQRNKGNFPGRFSGRQFSNSRSEMNVSTLELGDSALYLCASSFQGVDEKLFFGSGTQLSVL.

The rearrangement joins TRBV12-3 or TRBV12-4 to TRBJ2-5; D unclear. The CDR3 has 13 residues. Between the trimmed V and J ends, which lost 5 bases and 4 bases, there was a span of 11 bases. The CDR3 coding sequence is TGTGCCAGCAGTCCCCAAAGAGGAGAGACCCAGTACTTC. Protein sequence: CASSPQRGETQYF.

The V gene is TRBV19, the J gene TRBJ1-4; 7 bases line up with TRBD1. The V gene end was trimmed by 7 bases and the J gene end by 0 bases; junction bases not matched to a gene: 5. The CDR3 is made up of 15 amino acids. Looked up from germline, CDR1 is LNHDA and CDR2 is SQIVND (reference sequence). CDR3 protein: CASNRGRTTNEKLFF. CDR3 bases: TGTGCCAGTAATAGGGGGCGTACAACTAATGAAAAACTGTTTTTT.

V usage is TRBV10-1 and J usage is TRBJ2-3; TRBD2 matches at 11 bases. Per germline, CDR1 WNHNN and CDR2 SYGVQD (reference sequence). J lost 3 bases, V lost 4 bases, and 3 bases had no gene match. This CDR3 contains 15 residues. The CDR3 loop is CASSVSSGGTDTQYF. DNA of the CDR3: TGCGCCAGCAGTGTGTCTAGCGGGGGGACAGATACGCAGTATTTT.

J is TRBJ2-1 and V is TRBV6-6; 8 nucleotides agree with TRBD2. The CDR3 is 15 residues long. J was trimmed by 7 bases and V by 8 bases; bases with no gene match: 13. Germline lookup yields CDR1 MNHNY and CDR2 SVGAGI (reference sequence). This chain's CDR3 is CASAVRAGARNEQFF. CDR3 nucleotide sequence: TGTGCCAGCGCCGTGAGAGCGGGAGCTCGAAATGAGCAGTTCTTC.

The chain joins TRBV19 to TRBJ2-7, with D perhaps TRBD1 (5 bases). Trimming removed 4 bases at V and 6 bases at J, with 16 bases between. Germline CDR1 reads LNHDA; CDR2 reads SQIVND (reference sequence). The CDR3 length is 14 residues. The CDR3 sequence: CASSNQGGVSEQYF. The CDR3 nucleotides read TGTGCCAGTAGTAACCAGGGTGGAGTATCCGAGCAGTACTTC.

J is TRBJ1-4 and V is TRBV7-9; the match to TRBD1 covers 7 bases. Germline CDR1 is SEHNR and CDR2 is FQNEAQ (reference sequence). This CDR3 is built from 15 residues. With V trimmed by 5 bases and J by 3 bases, 6 bases remained unmatched. The CDR3 bases are TGTGCCAGCAGCGCAGGACAGGACCCTAATGAAAAACTGTTTTTT. Its protein product is CASSAGQDPNEKLFF.

The chain is built from TRBV18 and TRBJ2-7; TRBD1 agrees at 7 bases. The germline V gene has CDR1 KGHSH and CDR2 LQKENI. V was clipped by 3 bases and J by 3 bases; unmatched bases: 5. CDR3 length equals 14 residues. The CDR3 sequence is CASSPKTGDYEQYF. The DNA of the CDR3 is TGTGCCAGCTCACCGAAAACAGGGGACTACGAGCAGTACTTC.

The chain is built from TRBV28 and TRBJ2-5, with D perhaps TRBD1 (6 bases). Looked up from germline, CDR1 is MDHEN and CDR2 is SYDVKM. The CDR3 covers 17 residues. The V gene lost 6 bases and the J gene lost 5 bases, with 25 bases spanning the gap. Written as DNA, the CDR3 is TGTGCCAGCAGCCACTTGGGGGCACTGGGGGCGCACGAGACCCAGTACTTC. The encoded protein is CASSHLGALGAHETQYF.

This chain uses TRBV12-5 with TRBJ2-1; 8 bases map to TRBD2. With 7 bases clipped from V and 4 bases from J, the junction kept 6 bases outside the gene matches. This CDR3 is built from 14 residues. CDR1 and CDR2 from the germline V gene are LGHNT and FRNRAP. The CDR3 nucleotides are TGTGCTAGTGCCCGGACTAGCCGATACAATGAGCAGTTCTTC. Its protein product is CASARTSRYNEQFF.

The rearrangement links TRBV7-3 to TRBJ2-1, with 8 bases aligning to TRBD2. CDR3 size: 18 residues. Germline V gene sequence: CDR1 SGHTA, CDR2 FQGTGA. Trimming removed 0 bases from V and 2 bases from J; junction bases left unmatched: 9. CDR3 protein: CASSLTRGSGNTYNEQFF. The CDR3 region has the DNA TGTGCCAGCAGCTTAACGCGAGGTAGCGGGAATACCTACAATGAGCAGTTCTTC.

The V call is TRBV28, the J call TRBJ2-1; 8 bases align to TRBD2. V trimming: 8 bases; J trimming: 7 bases; junction bases outside the gene matches: 22. This CDR3 is 18 amino acids long. From germline, CDR1 is MDHEN and CDR2 SYDVKM. The CDR3 DNA sequence: TGTGCCAGCTCCGGGAGGGGTGCGGTTAACACCGCAGGGAATGAGCAGTTCTTC. It specifies CASSGRGAVNTAGNEQFF.

This chain uses TRBV5-1 with TRBJ2-3, with TRBD2 identical over 12 bases. This CDR3 comprises 14 residues. Germline CDR1 and CDR2: SGHRS and YFSETQ. The V gene end was trimmed by 6 bases and the J gene end by 4 bases; junction bases not matched to a gene: 3. The CDR3 nucleotides read TGCGCCAGCACCAGACTAGCGGGAGCAGATACGCAGTATTTT. It codes for CASTRLAGADTQYF.

CDR3 DNA: TGCAGTGCTAGCGGGGGAGGTGAAGCTTTCTTT. Its protein is CSASGGGEAFF. The chain joins TRBV20-1 to TRBJ1-1; a weak D match, TRBD1 (5 bases). The CDR3 sequence is 11 residues long. Trimming left V 3 bases short and J 7 bases short, with 9 bases between. Germline V gene data show CDR1 as DFQATT and CDR2 as SNEGSKA (reference sequence).

This clone was observed a single time. The chain combines TRBV10-3 with TRBJ1-6; D may be TRBD1 (6 bases). Germline lookup yields CDR1 ENHRY and CDR2 SYGVKD. The CDR3 runs 13 residues. With 8 bases removed from V and 5 bases from J, the gap between germline ends came to 10 bases. The CDR3 DNA sequence: TGTGCCATCTGCAGGACAGATAATTCACCCCTCCACTTT. It encodes CAICRTDNSPLHF.

The rearrangement links TRBV19 to TRBJ1-1; D may be TRBD1 (5 bases). V lost 5 bases and J lost 3, with 16 bases in between. Germline-derived CDR1 and CDR2 are LNHDA and SQIVND (reference sequence). CDR3 size: 15 residues. The chain's CDR3 is CASSLPGGGDTEAFF. The CDR3 DNA follows: TGTGCCAGTAGTCTCCCAGGAGGAGGGGACACTGAAGCTTTCTTT.

This chain uses TRBV3-1 (or the pseudogene TRBV3-2) with TRBJ1-1, with 7 bases identical to TRBD1. The V gene end was trimmed by 4 bases and the J gene end by 1 base; junction bases not matched to a gene: 6. Germline CDR1 LGHDT, CDR2 YNNKEL (reference sequence). The CDR3 contains 15 residues. CDR3 coding DNA: TGTGCCAGCAGCCTAGAGGGGGCCCCGAACACTGAAGCTTTCTTT. Its protein product is CASSLEGAPNTEAFF.